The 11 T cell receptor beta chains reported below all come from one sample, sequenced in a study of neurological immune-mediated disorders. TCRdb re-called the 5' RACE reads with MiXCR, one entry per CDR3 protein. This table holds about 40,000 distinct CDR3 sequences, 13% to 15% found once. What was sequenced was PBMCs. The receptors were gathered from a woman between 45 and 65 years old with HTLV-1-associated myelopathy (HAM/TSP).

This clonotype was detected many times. DNA of the CDR3: TGTGCCAGCTTTTCTGGAAACACCATATATTTT. Amino acid sequence: CASFSGNTIYF. V usage is TRBV25-1 and J usage is TRBJ1-3; no clear D. The V gene lost 8 bases and the J gene lost 1 base, with 3 bases spanning the gap. Germline CDR1 MGHDK, CDR2 SYGVNS. There are 11 residues in the CDR3.

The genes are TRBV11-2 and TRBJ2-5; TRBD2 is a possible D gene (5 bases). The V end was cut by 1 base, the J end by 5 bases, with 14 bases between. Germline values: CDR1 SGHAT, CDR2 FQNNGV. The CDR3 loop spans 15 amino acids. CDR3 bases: TGTGCCAGCAGCTTAGGCCGAGGAGGTGGCGAGACCCAGTACTTC. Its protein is CASSLGRGGGETQYF.

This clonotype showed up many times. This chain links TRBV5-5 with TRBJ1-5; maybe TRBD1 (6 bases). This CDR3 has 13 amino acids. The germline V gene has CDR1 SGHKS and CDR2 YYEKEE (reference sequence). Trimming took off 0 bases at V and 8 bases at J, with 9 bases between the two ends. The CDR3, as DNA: TGTGCCAGCAGCTTGGGAGAGGGGGAGCCCCAGCATTTT. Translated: CASSLGEGEPQHF.

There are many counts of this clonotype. This chain's CDR3 is CASSLELAGTSYNEQFF. CDR3 nucleotide sequence: TGTGCCAGCAGTTTAGAACTAGCGGGGACCTCCTACAATGAGCAGTTCTTC. V is TRBV28 and J is TRBJ2-1; TRBD2 matches 10 bases. The germline CDR1 and CDR2 sequences are MDHEN and SYDVKM. Germline trimming cut 2 bases from V and 0 bases from J; bases unmatched to any gene: 4. CDR3 length: 17 amino acids.

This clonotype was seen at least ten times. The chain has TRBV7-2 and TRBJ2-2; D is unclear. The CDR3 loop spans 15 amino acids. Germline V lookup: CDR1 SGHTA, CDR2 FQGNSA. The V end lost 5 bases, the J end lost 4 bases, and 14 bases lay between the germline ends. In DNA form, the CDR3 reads TGTGCCAGCAGCCTCGAGGCGCCAGGCACCGGGGAGCTGTTTTTT. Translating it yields CASSLEAPGTGELFF.

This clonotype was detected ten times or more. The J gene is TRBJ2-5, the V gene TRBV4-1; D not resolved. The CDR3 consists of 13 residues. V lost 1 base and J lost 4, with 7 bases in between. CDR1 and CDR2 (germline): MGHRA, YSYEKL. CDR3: CASSQVIPETQYF. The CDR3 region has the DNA TGCGCCAGCAGCCAAGTTATCCCAGAGACCCAGTACTTC.

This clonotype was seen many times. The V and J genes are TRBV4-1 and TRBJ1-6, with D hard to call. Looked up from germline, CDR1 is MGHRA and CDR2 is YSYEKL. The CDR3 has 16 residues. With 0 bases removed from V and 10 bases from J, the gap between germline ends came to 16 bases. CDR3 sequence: CASSQDRTGSGSPLHF. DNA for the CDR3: TGCGCCAGCAGCCAAGATAGGACGGGGTCCGGCTCACCCCTCCACTTT.

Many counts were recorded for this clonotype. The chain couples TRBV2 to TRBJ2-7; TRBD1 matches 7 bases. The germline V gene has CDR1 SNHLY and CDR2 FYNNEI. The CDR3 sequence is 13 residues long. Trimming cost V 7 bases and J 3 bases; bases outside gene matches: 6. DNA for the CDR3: TGTGCCAGCAACGAACAGGGGTACTACGAGCAGTACTTC. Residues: CASNEQGYYEQYF.

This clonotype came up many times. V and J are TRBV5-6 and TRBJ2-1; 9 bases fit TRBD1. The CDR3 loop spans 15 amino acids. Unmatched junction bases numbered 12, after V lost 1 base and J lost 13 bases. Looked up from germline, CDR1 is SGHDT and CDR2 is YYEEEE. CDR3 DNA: TGTGCCAGCAGCTTGTTTAGGGACAGGGTAAATATACAGTTCTTC. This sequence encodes CASSLFRDRVNIQFF.

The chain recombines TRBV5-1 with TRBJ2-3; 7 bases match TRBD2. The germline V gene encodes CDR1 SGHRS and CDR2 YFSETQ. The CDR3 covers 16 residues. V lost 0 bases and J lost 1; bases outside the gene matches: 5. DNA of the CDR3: TGCGCCAGCAGCTTGGGGAGCGGGGCAGGCACAGATACGCAGTATTTT. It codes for CASSLGSGAGTDTQYF. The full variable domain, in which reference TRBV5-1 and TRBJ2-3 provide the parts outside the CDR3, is KAGVTQTPRYLIKTRGQQVTLSCSPISGHRSVSWYQQTPGQGLQFLFEYFSETQRNKGNFPGRFSGRQFSNSRSEMNVSTLELGDSALYLCASSLGSGAGTDTQYFGPGTRLTVL.

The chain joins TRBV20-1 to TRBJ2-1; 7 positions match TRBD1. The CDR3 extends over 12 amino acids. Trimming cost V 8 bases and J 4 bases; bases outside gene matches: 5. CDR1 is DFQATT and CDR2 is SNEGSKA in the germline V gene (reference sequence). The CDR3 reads CSSRGLYNEQFF. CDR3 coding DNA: TGCAGTTCAAGGGGGCTATACAATGAGCAGTTCTTC.